Each of the 25 T cell receptor beta chains below was sequenced from the same sample in a study of response to subunit inactivated influenza vaccine (dated by TCRdb to 2017 to 2018). Receptor amplification or capture employed RT-PCR. Data came from an Illumina HiSeq 2500. TCRdb reanalyzed the raw reads on its own, using fastp at Q25 for trimming and MiXCR for clone calling, and kept in-frame beta chains. Rows are unified per CDR3 protein, each entry keeping the most common DNA and genes. This sample lists more than 400,000 distinct CDR3 sequences; 9.5% to 13% were detected once. Clones ranked in the top ten supply roughly 12% of the sample. In the paper's terms, the time point label means: approximately 47 days after influenza vaccine administration. The material sequenced was PBMCs from blood, taken around seven weeks after vaccination. The receptors come from a man in his fifties who received an inactivated influenza vaccine. Donor details come from another sample of the same person, matched by shared clones.

This clonotype was observed at least ten times. The J gene is TRBJ2-4, the V gene TRBV5-1; perhaps TRBD2 as D (6 bases). The V gene's germline CDR1 is SGHRS and CDR2 YFSETQ. Trimming took off 1 base at V and 1 base at J, with 12 bases between the two ends. CDR3 size: 16 residues. This CDR3 is CASSLNGGAAKNIQYF. Here the CDR3 DNA reads TGCGCCAGCAGCTTGAATGGAGGGGCGGCCAAAAACATTCAGTACTTC.

Of note for this clonotype: A much larger clone lies one base from this, so it may be a read error. This chain joins TRBV7-9 and TRBJ2-5; D remains unclear. The CDR3 runs 10 residues. Germline values: CDR1 SEHNR, CDR2 FQNEAQ (reference sequence). The CDR3 loop reads CGSPQETQYF. For the CDR3, the DNA is TGTGGCAGCCCGCAAGAGACCCAGTACTTC.

This clonotype was seen a handful of times. The rearrangement joins TRBV5-1 to TRBJ2-3; tentative D call: TRBD2 (5 bases). This CDR3 spans 15 amino acids. Germline loops: CDR1 SGHRS, CDR2 YFSETQ. Trimming stripped 0 bases from V and 4 bases from J, with 12 bases between. The CDR3, as DNA: TGCGCCAGCAGCTTGGGCCGGGGTTTGGCAGATACGCAGTATTTT. Protein sequence: CASSLGRGLADTQYF.

The chain couples TRBV12-3 or TRBV12-4 to TRBJ1-1; TRBD1 matches 11 bases. The CDR3 extends over 14 amino acids. V was pared by 5 bases and J by 9 bases, with 8 bases of the junction left unmatched. CDR3 coding DNA: TGTGCCAGCAGTATTGATCGGACAGGGGGCAAAGCTTTCTTT. Residues: CASSIDRTGGKAFF.

The sample holds a few counts of this clonotype. The CDR3 DNA sequence: TGTGCCAGCAGCTCCCTGCACCTCAGACAGGGGGCTCCCAATCAGCCCCAGCATTTT. This sequence encodes CASSSLHLRQGAPNQPQHF. V usage is TRBV11-2 and J usage is TRBJ1-5; 10 bases agree with TRBD1. J was trimmed by 3 bases and V by 4 bases; bases with no gene match: 15. Germline CDR1 is SGHAT and CDR2 is FQNNGV. There are 19 residues in the CDR3. Complete variable domain (other parts from reference TRBV11-2 and TRBJ1-5): EAGVAQSPRYKIIEKRQSVAFWCNPISGHATLYWYQQILGQGPKLLIQFQNNGVVDDSQLPKDRFSAERLKGVDSTLKIQPAKLEDSAVYLCASSSLHLRQGAPNQPQHFGDGTRLSIL.

CDR3 nucleotide sequence: TGTGCCAGCAGCCTCCCCTTACTAGCGGGAGGAGTCGAGCAGTACTTC. Its translation is CASSLPLLAGGVEQYF. The V and J genes are TRBV6-2 or TRBV6-3 and TRBJ2-7; 12 bases are a match to TRBD2. CDR3 size: 16 residues. Trimming at V came to 6 bases and at J to 6 bases, leaving 12 bases not matched to a gene. The germline CDR1 and CDR2 sequences are MNHEY and SVGEGT.

The rearrangement uses TRBV29-1 and TRBJ2-5; 7 nucleotides align to TRBD1. V shed 3 bases and J 4 bases; nucleotides not matched to a gene: 8. Per the germline V gene, CDR1 is SQVTM and CDR2 is ANQGSEA. The CDR3 consists of 14 residues. This CDR3 is CSVERTGVRETQYF. For the CDR3, the DNA is TGCAGCGTTGAGCGGACAGGTGTAAGAGAGACCCAGTACTTC. Supplemented by reference TRBV29-1 and TRBJ2-5, the full variable domain reads SAVISQKPSRDICQRGTSLTIQCQVDSQVTMMFWYRQQPGQSLTLIATANQGSEATYESGFVIDKFPISRPNLTFSTLTVSNMSPEDSSIYLCSVERTGVRETQYFGPGTRLLVL.

This clonotype has only a few counts. The J gene is TRBJ2-1, the V gene TRBV11-3; D might be TRBD1 (5 bases). V was cut by 0 bases and J by 9 bases, with 12 bases left in between. Germline V gene sequence: CDR1 SGHNT, CDR2 YENEEA. The CDR3 totals 14 residues. In DNA, the CDR3 is TGTGCCAGCAGCTTAGATCGACGAAGGGGTGAGCAGTTCTTC. Its protein is CASSLDRRRGEQFF.

The sample holds many counts of this clonotype. The gene calls are TRBV3-1 and TRBJ2-7; possibly TRBD2 for D (6 bases). Germline assignment: CDR1 LGHDT and CDR2 YNNKEL (reference sequence). This CDR3 comprises 16 residues. Trimming took 0 bases from V and 2 from J, leaving 14 bases between them. The CDR3 spells CASSQDLGTGAYEQYF. The CDR3 DNA follows: TGTGCCAGCAGCCAAGATTTAGGGACTGGGGCCTACGAGCAGTACTTC.

This clonotype was counted ten times or more. The chain employs TRBV12-3 or TRBV12-4 and TRBJ2-1; possible D gene TRBD2, 6 bases. Trimming shortened V by 11 bases and J by 7 bases, and 21 bases separated the two germline ends. The CDR3 is 14 amino acids. The CDR3 DNA reads as TGTGCCTCCTCCGCCGGGACTGCTCAGAATGAGCAGTTCTTC. It encodes CASSAGTAQNEQFF.

This clonotype was seen repeatedly, ten times or more. This chain uses TRBV29-1 with TRBJ1-5, with 9 bases identical to TRBD1. V lost 4 bases, J lost 6 bases, and 7 bases stayed unmatched. Per the germline V gene, CDR1 is SQVTM and CDR2 is ANQGSEA. The CDR3 is 14 residues long. For the CDR3, the DNA is TGCAGCGTTGCACAGGGGGCGGGAGGTCAGCCCCAGCATTTT. Its protein is CSVAQGAGGQPQHF. The full variable domain, its missing parts supplied by reference TRBV29-1 and TRBJ1-5, is SAVISQKPSRDICQRGTSLTIQCQVDSQVTMMFWYRQQPGQSLTLIATANQGSEATYESGFVIDKFPISRPNLTFSTLTVSNMSPEDSSIYLCSVAQGAGGQPQHFGDGTRLSIL.

The chain uses TRBV9 and TRBJ1-3; D ambiguous. The germline CDR1 and CDR2 sequences are SGDLS and YYNGEE. Trimming took off 5 bases at V and 1 base at J, with 13 bases between the two ends. The CDR3 is made up of 15 amino acids. As DNA, the CDR3 is TGTGCCAGCAGTGGAAGGGCCAGATCTGGAAACACCATATATTTT. Amino acid sequence: CASSGRARSGNTIYF.

V is TRBV7-9 and J is TRBJ2-1; 13 bases agree with TRBD2. Germline V gene sequence: CDR1 SEHNR, CDR2 FQNEAQ (reference sequence). The CDR3 is 15 residues long. After removal of 4 bases from V and 8 bases from J, the junction contained 5 bases not matched to a gene. The CDR3: CASSSQLAGGHEQFF. The CDR3 bases are TGTGCCAGCAGCTCCCAACTAGCGGGAGGGCATGAGCAGTTCTTC.

This clonotype was seen at least ten times. The rearrangement joins TRBV5-1 to TRBJ1-2; a possible D gene is TRBD1 (6 bases). V was pared by 4 bases and J by 6 bases, with 19 bases between. Germline V gene lookup returns CDR1 SGHRS and CDR2 YFSETQ. The CDR3 has 15 amino acids. Here the CDR3 reads CASSPPLGGGNGYTF. CDR3 nucleotide sequence: TGCGCCAGCAGCCCACCCCTGGGAGGGGGTAATGGCTACACCTTC.

This clonotype was counted a few times. The chain recombines TRBV24-1 with TRBJ2-3; 11 nucleotides line up with TRBD2. Germline V gene data show CDR1 as KGHDR and CDR2 as SFDVKD. CDR3 length: 16 amino acids. The V gene end was trimmed by 5 bases and the J gene end by 5 bases; junction bases not matched to a gene: 8. The CDR3 protein is CATSAGTSGLGDTQYF. The CDR3 DNA is TGTGCCACCAGTGCTGGGACTAGCGGACTCGGAGATACGCAGTATTTT.

This chain uses TRBV28 with TRBJ2-3; 9 nucleotides match TRBD1. The CDR3 contains 15 residues. Trimming removed 6 bases from V and 1 base from J; junction bases left unmatched: 5. Germline-derived CDR1 and CDR2 are MDHEN and SYDVKM. CDR3 DNA: TGTGCCAGCAGAATGCGGGACAGGGGCACAGATACGCAGTATTTT. Translation gives CASRMRDRGTDTQYF.

This clonotype has just a few counts. The chain employs TRBV9 and TRBJ2-1, with 9 bases that match TRBD2. Trimming took 0 bases from V and 8 from J; bases not matched to a gene: 3. Germline CDR1 is SGDLS and CDR2 is YYNGEE. This CDR3 has 14 residues. The CDR3 loop is CASSVAGLADEQFF. The CDR3 DNA is TGTGCCAGCAGCGTAGCGGGACTAGCAGATGAGCAGTTCTTC.

This clonotype has more than one count but fewer than ten. The chain is built from TRBV18 and TRBJ2-3, with TRBD1 matching 7 bases. The CDR3 extends over 17 amino acids. The germline CDR1 and CDR2 sequences are KGHSH and LQKENI. V lost 3 bases, J lost 2 bases, and 11 bases stayed unmatched. The CDR3 loop is CASSPTSGTEITDTQYF. The CDR3 nucleotides are TGTGCCAGCTCACCTACCTCCGGGACAGAGATCACAGATACGCAGTATTTT.

The genes are TRBV20-1 and TRBJ2-3, with 7 bases matching TRBD2. The ends lost 4 bases at V and 5 bases at J; junction bases unmatched: 9. Germline V lookup: CDR1 DFQATT, CDR2 SNEGSKA (reference sequence). This CDR3 is built from 14 residues. CDR3 bases: TGCAGTGCTACACTAGCGTGGGGGGGAGATACGCAGTATTTT. Protein sequence: CSATLAWGGDTQYF.

This chain connects TRBV7-9 to TRBJ1-6, with 9 bases fitting TRBD1. The CDR3 extends over 16 amino acids. CDR1 is SEHNR and CDR2 is FQNEAQ in the germline V gene (reference sequence). V shed 3 bases and J 7 bases; nucleotides not matched to a gene: 7. The CDR3 nucleotides are TGTGCCAGCAGCTTCGATTTAGGACAGGGGAATTCACCCCTCCACTTT. This codes for CASSFDLGQGNSPLHF.

This clonotype was detected many times. The chain links TRBV5-1 to TRBJ2-3, with D hard to call. With 5 bases removed from V and 5 bases from J, the gap between germline ends came to 9 bases. Germline-derived CDR1 and CDR2 are SGHRS and YFSETQ. The CDR3 spans 12 residues. The CDR3 DNA reads TGCGCCAGCAGACATCTGGGAGATACGCAGTATTTT. Residues: CASRHLGDTQYF.

This clonotype was recorded many times. V usage is TRBV5-1 and J usage is TRBJ2-7; D ambiguous. The ends were cut back, 1 base at V and 2 bases at J, with 10 bases in the middle. Per the germline V gene, CDR1 is SGHRS and CDR2 is YFSETQ. The CDR3 contains 14 residues. DNA of the CDR3: TGCGCCAGCAGCTTGTCACCGTCAACCTACGAGCAGTACTTC. Residues: CASSLSPSTYEQYF.

At least ten counts were recorded for this clonotype. The chain recombines TRBV4-3 with TRBJ2-2; D possibly corresponds to TRBD2 (5 bases). V was cut by 4 bases and J by 5 bases, with 14 bases left in between. CDR3 length equals 15 residues. Germline-derived CDR1 and CDR2 are LGHNA and YSLEER. The DNA for the CDR3 is TGCGCCAGCAGCCCCCAGACTATTAAGACCGGGGAGCTGTTTTTT. Translated, it gives CASSPQTIKTGELFF.

There are a few counts of this clonotype. This chain connects TRBV5-1 to TRBJ2-3, with 10 bases matching TRBD2. The V and J ends lost 0 bases and 4 bases, in that order; junction bases with no gene match: 8. Germline lookup yields CDR1 SGHRS and CDR2 YFSETQ. This CDR3 has 17 amino acids. The CDR3 here is CASSLARSGGDPDTQYF. The CDR3 bases are TGCGCCAGCAGCTTGGCCCGGAGCGGGGGGGACCCAGATACGCAGTATTTT.

This clonotype occurred a few times. The chain has TRBV5-5 and TRBJ2-5; no clear D gene. The germline V and J ends were trimmed by 2 bases and 4 bases, with 15 bases remaining between them. The CDR3 consists of 15 residues. Germline V gene sequence: CDR1 SGHKS, CDR2 YYEKEE (reference sequence). This CDR3 is CASSFVALLRETQYF. The CDR3 region has the DNA TGTGCCAGCAGCTTCGTGGCGTTACTCCGAGAGACCCAGTACTTC.